One sample yielded the 5 T cell receptor beta chains listed below, sequenced in a study of blood T cells in healthy people across ages. For the second PCR, which ran for about 6 to 12 cycles, a sample-barcoded 5' primer and a J-beta primer mix were used. TCRdb processed the 5' RACE reads anew with MiXCR; each CDR3 protein has one entry. The sample includes 1,500,000 or so distinct CDR3 sequences, almost 60% of them seen just once. Sequencing was carried out using blood. The receptors stem from a man between 18 and 29 years old in good health.

The chain uses TRBV27 and TRBJ2-3; 9 nucleotides match TRBD1. V dropped 3 bases and J dropped 5; count of bases not matched to a gene: 6. CDR3 length equals 15 residues. Germline CDR1 reads MNHEY; CDR2 reads SMNVEV (reference sequence). The CDR3 here is CASSFRTGVIDTQYF. For the CDR3, the DNA is TGTGCCAGCAGTTTCAGGACAGGGGTGATAGATACGCAGTATTTT.

The chain carries TRBV27 and TRBJ1-1; no reliable D call. The CDR3 totals 16 residues. Looked up from germline, CDR1 is MNHEY and CDR2 is SMNVEV (reference sequence). V was shortened by 6 bases and J by 1 base, with 18 bases between the two germline ends. The CDR3 sequence: CASSRRTPQRNTEAFF. CDR3 nucleotide sequence: TGTGCCAGCAGCCGACGGACCCCCCAGAGGAACACTGAAGCTTTCTTT.

This chain uses TRBV11-2 with TRBJ1-2; weak D call: TRBD1 (5 bases). The germline V gene has CDR1 SGHAT and CDR2 FQNNGV. The CDR3 is made up of 18 amino acids. Trimming removed 2 bases at V and 0 bases at J, with 19 bases between. The CDR3, as DNA: TGTGCCAGCAGCTTACCTAGTGACGGGGCTGCCGCTAACTATGGCTACACCTTC. Protein product: CASSLPSDGAAANYGYTF.

The chain is built from TRBV25-1 and TRBJ2-2, with D possibly being TRBD1 (6 bases). The V and J ends lost 0 bases and 5 bases respectively, with 7 bases between them. The CDR3 runs 14 residues. The germline V gene encodes CDR1 MGHDK and CDR2 SYGVNS. The CDR3 DNA reads as TGTGCCAGCAGTGAATACAGGGGTACCGGGGAGCTGTTTTTT. Translated, it gives CASSEYRGTGELFF.

This clonotype has a single count. The chain links TRBV9 to TRBJ2-5, with D possibly matching TRBD1 (6 bases). Trimming took 3 bases from V and 11 from J, leaving 17 bases between them. Germline lookup yields CDR1 SGDLS and CDR2 YYNGEE. This CDR3 spans 13 amino acids. The CDR3 region has the DNA TGTGCCAGCAGCGAGGGGGTGGAGTCGCTGCAGTACTTC. Protein: CASSEGVESLQYF.